This entry lists 9 T cell receptor beta chains sequenced from one sample in a study of T cells in Graves' hyperthyroidism and ophthalmopathy. RNA transcripts gave rise to amplified TCR beta CDR3 regions. First-round RT-PCR targeting the TCR CDR3 was performed with the HTBI primer set. TCRdb itself ran the multiplex PCR reads through MiXCR, one entry per CDR3 protein. Of 450,000 to 700,000 distinct CDR3 sequences in the sample, more than 45% are singletons; the top ten hold around 19%. The sequenced sample consisted of peripheral blood or thyroid tissue (not recorded which). The receptors were gathered from an adult woman with Graves' disease, either hyperthyroidism or ophthalmopathy (not recorded which).

This clonotype has only a few counts. The conserved phenylalanine or tryptophan normally closing the CDR3 is absent here, so this likely arose from a read error. The limits of the CDR3 on the DNA are not certain, so only TCRdb's listed CDR3 is given. The chain has TRBV15 and TRBJ2-7; the DNA was not compared with TRBD1, the D call given in the table. Germline V gene data show CDR1 as LNHNV and CDR2 as YYDKDF (reference sequence). The CDR3 is 11 residues long, counting both termini. Here the CDR3 reads CATSRGTGGIS.

The genes are TRBV7-6 and TRBJ2-7, with TRBD2 identical over 8 bases. The CDR3 is 16 amino acids. The V and J ends lost 1 base and 3 bases, in that order; junction bases with no gene match: 8. CDR1 is SGHVS, CDR2 FNYEAQ, per germline. The CDR3 DNA sequence: TGTGCCAGCAGCTTAGTTTCTCAGCGGGGGAACTACGAGCAGTACTTC. This codes for CASSLVSQRGNYEQYF. The full variable domain, its missing parts supplied by reference TRBV7-6 and TRBJ2-7, is GAGVSQSPRYKVTKRGQDVALRCDPISGHVSLYWYRQALGQGPEFLTYFNYEAQQDKSGLPNDRFSAERPEGSISTLTIQRTEQRDSAMYRCASSLVSQRGNYEQYFGPGTRLTVT.

This clonotype was seen repeatedly, ten times or more. The V call is TRBV6-5, the J call TRBJ1-2; D is uncertain. Germline CDR1 and CDR2: MNHEY and SVGAGI. This CDR3 has 14 amino acids. Trimming left V 2 bases short and J 0 bases short, with 7 bases between. The CDR3 loop reads CASSYHRANYGYTF. The CDR3 DNA is TGTGCCAGCAGTTACCATAGGGCTAACTATGGCTACACCTTC.

This chain links TRBV5-6 with TRBJ1-2; 8 bases match TRBD1. The CDR3 is 14 amino acids. Germline lookup yields CDR1 SGHDT and CDR2 YYEEEE. Trimming cost V 3 bases and J 3 bases; bases outside gene matches: 4. CDR3 region: CASSWGQEYYGYTF. The CDR3, as DNA: TGTGCCAGCAGCTGGGGACAGGAGTACTATGGCTACACCTTC.

This rearrangement joins TRBV2 to TRBJ1-6, with a tentative D call TRBD1 (5 bases). CDR3 length equals 15 residues. Germline CDR1 and CDR2: SNHLY and FYNNEI. Trimming shortened V by 2 bases and J by 6 bases, and 11 bases separated the two germline ends. DNA for the CDR3: TGTGCCAGCAGTGAACCCGGGGGGACTAATTCACCCCTCCACTTT. It is translated as CASSEPGGTNSPLHF.

This clonotype showed up just once. At one boundary the junction diverges from the germline segment, which might be a read error. The genes are TRBV10-3 and TRBJ2-6; TRBD1 is a possible D gene (6 bases). CDR1 is ENHRY, CDR2 SYGVKD, per germline. This CDR3 is 13 amino acids long. The CDR3 region has the DNA TGTGCCATCAACAGAATGACAGGCAACACTGAAGCTTTC. Amino acids: CAINRMTGNTEAF.

Worth noting for this clonotype: One end of the junction does not line up with germline, which may come from a read error. The chain carries TRBV7-2 and TRBJ1-6; D possibly corresponds to TRBD1 (6 bases). Germline CDR1 SGHTA, CDR2 FQGNSA. The CDR3 consists of 12 residues. CDR3 residues: CASGGGKSPLHF. In DNA form, the CDR3 reads TGTGCCAGCGGAGGGGGGAAATCACCCCTCCACTTC.

In its sample, this clonotype was seen many times. The V call is TRBV6-1, the J call TRBJ1-1; 8 bases match TRBD1. This CDR3 contains 13 residues. Germline CDR1 reads MNHNS; CDR2 reads SASEGT. With V trimmed by 6 bases and J by 4 bases, 4 bases remained unmatched. The CDR3 nucleotides are TGTGCCAGCAGGGACAGGGATGGCACTGAAGCTTTCTTT. Translating it yields CASRDRDGTEAFF.

On this clonotype: One base away lies a much larger clone, so this may be a sequencing read error. The rearrangement links TRBV11-2 to TRBJ2-7; tentatively, D is TRBD1 (6 bases). V was trimmed by 0 bases and J by 7 bases, leaving 13 bases between them. There are 14 residues in the CDR3. Germline V gives CDR1 SGHAT, CDR2 FQNNGV. CDR3 nucleotide sequence: TGTGCCAGCAGCTTAGAACTAGGGGACACAGAGCAGTACTTC. It is translated as CASSLELGDTEQYF.